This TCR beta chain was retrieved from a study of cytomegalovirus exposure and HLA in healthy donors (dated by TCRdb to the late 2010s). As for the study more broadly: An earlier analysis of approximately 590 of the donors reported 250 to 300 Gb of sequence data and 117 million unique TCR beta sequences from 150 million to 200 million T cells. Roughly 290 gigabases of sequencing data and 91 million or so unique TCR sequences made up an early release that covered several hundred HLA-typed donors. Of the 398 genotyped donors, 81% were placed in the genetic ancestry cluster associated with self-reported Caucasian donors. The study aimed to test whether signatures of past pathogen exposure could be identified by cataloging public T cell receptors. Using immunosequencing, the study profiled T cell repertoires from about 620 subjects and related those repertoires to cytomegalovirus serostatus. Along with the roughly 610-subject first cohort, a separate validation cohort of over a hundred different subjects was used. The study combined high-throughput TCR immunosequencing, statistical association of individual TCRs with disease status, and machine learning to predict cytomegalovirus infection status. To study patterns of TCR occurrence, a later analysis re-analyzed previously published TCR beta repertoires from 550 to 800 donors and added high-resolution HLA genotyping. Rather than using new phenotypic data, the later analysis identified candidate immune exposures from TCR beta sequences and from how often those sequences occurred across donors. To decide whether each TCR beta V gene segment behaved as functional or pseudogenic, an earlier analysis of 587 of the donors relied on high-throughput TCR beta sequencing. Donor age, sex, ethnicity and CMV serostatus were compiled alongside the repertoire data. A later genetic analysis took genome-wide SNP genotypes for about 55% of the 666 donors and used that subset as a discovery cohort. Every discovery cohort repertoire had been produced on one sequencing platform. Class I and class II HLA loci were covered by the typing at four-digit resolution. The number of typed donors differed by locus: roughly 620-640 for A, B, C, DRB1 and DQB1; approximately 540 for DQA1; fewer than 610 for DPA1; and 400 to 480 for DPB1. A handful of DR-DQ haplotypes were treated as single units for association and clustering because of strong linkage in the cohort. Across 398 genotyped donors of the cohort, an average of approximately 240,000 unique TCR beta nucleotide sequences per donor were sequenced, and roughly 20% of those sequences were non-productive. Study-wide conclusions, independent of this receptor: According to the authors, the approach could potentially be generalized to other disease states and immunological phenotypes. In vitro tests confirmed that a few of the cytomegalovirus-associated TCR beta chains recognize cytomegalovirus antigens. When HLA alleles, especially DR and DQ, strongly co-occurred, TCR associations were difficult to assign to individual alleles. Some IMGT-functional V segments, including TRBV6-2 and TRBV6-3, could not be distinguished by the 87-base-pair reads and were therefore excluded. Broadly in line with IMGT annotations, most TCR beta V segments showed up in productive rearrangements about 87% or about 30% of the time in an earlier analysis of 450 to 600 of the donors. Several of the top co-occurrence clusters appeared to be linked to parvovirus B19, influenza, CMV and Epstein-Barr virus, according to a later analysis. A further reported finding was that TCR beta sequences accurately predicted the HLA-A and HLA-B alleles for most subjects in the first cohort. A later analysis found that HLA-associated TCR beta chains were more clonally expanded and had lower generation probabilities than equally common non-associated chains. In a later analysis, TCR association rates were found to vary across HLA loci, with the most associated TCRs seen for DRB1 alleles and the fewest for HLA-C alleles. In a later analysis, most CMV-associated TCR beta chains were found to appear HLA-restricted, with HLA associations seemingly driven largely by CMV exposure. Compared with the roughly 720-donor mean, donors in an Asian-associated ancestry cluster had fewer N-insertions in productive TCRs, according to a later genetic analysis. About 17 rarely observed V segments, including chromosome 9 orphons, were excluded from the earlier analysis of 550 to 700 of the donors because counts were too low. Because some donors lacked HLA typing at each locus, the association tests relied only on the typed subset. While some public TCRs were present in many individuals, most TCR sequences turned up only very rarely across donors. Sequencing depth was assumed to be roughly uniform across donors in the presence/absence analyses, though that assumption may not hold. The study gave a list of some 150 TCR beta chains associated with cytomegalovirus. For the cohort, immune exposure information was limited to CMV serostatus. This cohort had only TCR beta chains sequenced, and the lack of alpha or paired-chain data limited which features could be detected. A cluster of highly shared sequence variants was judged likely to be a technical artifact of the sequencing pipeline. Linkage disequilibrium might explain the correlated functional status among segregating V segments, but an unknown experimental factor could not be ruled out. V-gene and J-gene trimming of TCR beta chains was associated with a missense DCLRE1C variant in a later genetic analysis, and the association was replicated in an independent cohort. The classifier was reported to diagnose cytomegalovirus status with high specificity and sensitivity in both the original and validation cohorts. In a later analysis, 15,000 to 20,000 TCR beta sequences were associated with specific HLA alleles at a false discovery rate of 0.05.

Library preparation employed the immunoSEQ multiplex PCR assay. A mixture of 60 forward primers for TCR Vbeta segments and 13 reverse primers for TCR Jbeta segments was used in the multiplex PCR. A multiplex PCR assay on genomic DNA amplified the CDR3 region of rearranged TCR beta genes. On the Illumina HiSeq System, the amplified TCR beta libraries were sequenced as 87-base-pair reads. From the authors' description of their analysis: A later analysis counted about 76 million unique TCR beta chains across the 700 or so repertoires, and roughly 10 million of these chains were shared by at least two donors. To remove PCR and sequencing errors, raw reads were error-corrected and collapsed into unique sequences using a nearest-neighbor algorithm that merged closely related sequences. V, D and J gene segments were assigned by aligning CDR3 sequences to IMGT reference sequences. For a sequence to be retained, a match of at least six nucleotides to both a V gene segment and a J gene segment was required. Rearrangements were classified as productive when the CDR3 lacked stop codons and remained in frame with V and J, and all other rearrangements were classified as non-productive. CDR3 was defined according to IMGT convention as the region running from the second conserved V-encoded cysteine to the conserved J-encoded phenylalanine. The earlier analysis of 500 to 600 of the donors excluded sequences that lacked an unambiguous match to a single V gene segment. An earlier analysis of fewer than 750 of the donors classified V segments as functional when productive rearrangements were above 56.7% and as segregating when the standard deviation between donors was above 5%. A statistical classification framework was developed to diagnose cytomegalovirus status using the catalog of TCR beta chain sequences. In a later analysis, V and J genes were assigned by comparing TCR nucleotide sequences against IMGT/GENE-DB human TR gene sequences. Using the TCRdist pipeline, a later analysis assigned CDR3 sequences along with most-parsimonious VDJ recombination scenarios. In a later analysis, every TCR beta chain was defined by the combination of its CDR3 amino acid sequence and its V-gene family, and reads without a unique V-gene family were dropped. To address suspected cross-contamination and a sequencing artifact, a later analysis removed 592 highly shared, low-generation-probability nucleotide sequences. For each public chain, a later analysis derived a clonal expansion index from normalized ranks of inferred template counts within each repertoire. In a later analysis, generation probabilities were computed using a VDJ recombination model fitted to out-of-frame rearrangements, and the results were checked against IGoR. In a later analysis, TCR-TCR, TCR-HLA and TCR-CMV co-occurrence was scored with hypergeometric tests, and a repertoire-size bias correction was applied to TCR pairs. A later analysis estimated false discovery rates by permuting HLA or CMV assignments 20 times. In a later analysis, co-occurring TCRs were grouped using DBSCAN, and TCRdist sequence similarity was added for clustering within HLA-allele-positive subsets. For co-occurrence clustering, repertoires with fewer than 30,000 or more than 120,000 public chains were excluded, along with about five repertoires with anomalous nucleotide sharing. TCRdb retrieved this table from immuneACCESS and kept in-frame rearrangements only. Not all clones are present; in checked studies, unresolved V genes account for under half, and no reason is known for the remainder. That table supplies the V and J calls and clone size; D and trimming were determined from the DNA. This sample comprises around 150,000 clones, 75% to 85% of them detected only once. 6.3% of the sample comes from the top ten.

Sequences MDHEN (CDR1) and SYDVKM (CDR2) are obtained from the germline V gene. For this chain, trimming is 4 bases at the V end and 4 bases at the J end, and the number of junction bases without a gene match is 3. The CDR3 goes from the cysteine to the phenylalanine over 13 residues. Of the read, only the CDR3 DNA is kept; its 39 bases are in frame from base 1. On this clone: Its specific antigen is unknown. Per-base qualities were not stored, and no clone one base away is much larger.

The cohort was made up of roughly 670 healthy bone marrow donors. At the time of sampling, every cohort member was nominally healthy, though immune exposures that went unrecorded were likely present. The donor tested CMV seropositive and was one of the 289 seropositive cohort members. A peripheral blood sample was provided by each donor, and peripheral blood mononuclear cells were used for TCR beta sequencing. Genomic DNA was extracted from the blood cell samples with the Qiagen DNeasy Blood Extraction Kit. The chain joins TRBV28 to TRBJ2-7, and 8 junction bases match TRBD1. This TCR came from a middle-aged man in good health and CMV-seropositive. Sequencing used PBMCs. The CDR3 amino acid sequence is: CASSSGQDYEQYF. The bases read TGTGCCAGCAGTTCGGGACAGGATTACGAGCAGTACTTC.